A selection of T cell receptor beta chains follows, all from one sample in a study of cytomegalovirus exposure and HLA in healthy donors. Method: immunoSEQ multiplex PCR; TCRdb's copy keeps in-frame clones and lacks some. The data hold about 160,000 clones, with about 71% observed a single time. The sequencing sample was made of PBMCs. Receptors originate from a woman in her twenties or thirties in good health and CMV-seronegative. Both conserved end residues are part of each CDR3. The D gene is left open where the match is weak. Clone size is given for some rows only: seen once, a few or many times, or a class if the clone is expanded.

D gene,clone size,J gene,V gene,CDR3 length,CDR3 DNA,CDR3 protein
NA,NA,TRBJ2-7,TRBV28,12,TGTGCCAGCAGGGAGGGAGCCTACGAGCAGTACTTC,CASREGAYEQYF
NA,NA,TRBJ1-1,TRBV5-6,13,TGTGCCAGCAGCTTGGTAGAGGGGGGGGCATCTTTCTTT,CASSLVEGGASFF
NA,NA,TRBJ2-1,TRBV5-4,16,TGTGCCAGCAGCTCCCCCCGGCCTAGCGATAACAATGAGCAGTTCTTC,CASSSPRPSDNNEQFF
NA,few,TRBJ1-5,TRBV29-1,13,TGCAGCGCCGCCCGGGGGGCTGGTCAGCCCCAGCATTTT,CSAARGAGQPQHF
TRBD1,few,TRBJ2-1,TRBV7-9,16,TGTGCCAGCAGCTTAGGCATCGGACAGGGGGGGGATGAGCAGTTCTTC,CASSLGIGQGGDEQFF
NA,NA,TRBJ2-1,TRBV19,16,TGTGCCAGTAGTATAGCACCCAGTTCGTTTTACAATGAGCAGTTCTTC,CASSIAPSSFYNEQFF
NA,once,TRBJ1-2,TRBV4-2,14,TGTGCCAGCAGTCCGGTTAGCGGAAAGAATGGCTACACCTTC,CASSPVSGKNGYTF
TRBD2,NA,TRBJ2-5,TRBV27,16,TGTGCCAGCAGTTCGGGCTTAGCGGGAGTCCATGAGACCCAGTACTTC,CASSSGLAGVHETQYF
NA,NA,TRBJ2-5,TRBV30,13,TGTGCCTGGATCCTGGGGGCTGGGGAGACCCAGTACTTC,CAWILGAGETQYF
TRBD1,NA,TRBJ2-5,TRBV28,15,TGTGCCAGCAGTCGAATTGGGACAGGGGGGGAGACCCAGTACTTC,CASSRIGTGGETQYF
NA,NA,TRBJ2-2,TRBV7-2,15,TGTGCCAGCAGCTTACAGGGGCTAACCACCGGGGAGCTGTTTTTT,CASSLQGLTTGELFF
NA,NA,TRBJ1-2,TRBV19,10,TGTGCCAGTAGTACTACTGACAGTTCCTTC,CASSTTDSSF
NA,NA,TRBJ2-7,TRBV7-2,15,TGTGCCAGCAGCTTAGGAGGAGGGGGCTCTTACGAGCAGTACTTC,CASSLGGGGSYEQYF
TRBD2,NA,TRBJ2-7,TRBV4-1,15,TGCGCCAGCAGCCATCCAGCGGGAGGATCCTACGAGCAGTACTTC,CASSHPAGGSYEQYF
TRBD1,NA,TRBJ2-2,TRBV2,15,TGTGCCAGCAGTGTAACAGGGGGCGACACCGGGGAGCTGTTTTTT,CASSVTGGDTGELFF
NA,NA,TRBJ1-1,TRBV10-3,13,TGTGCCATCAGCCGAGAGCCGAACACTGAAGCTTTCTTT,CAISREPNTEAFF
TRBD2,NA,TRBJ2-1,TRBV18,17,TGTGCCAGCTCCCTTACTAGCGGGGGGACCACATACAATGAGCAGTTCTTC,CASSLTSGGTTYNEQFF
TRBD1,NA,TRBJ1-6,TRBV27,15,TGTGCCAGCAGCTTGACAGGGGATGGCAAATCACCCCTCCACTTT,CASSLTGDGKSPLHF
TRBD2,NA,TRBJ2-7,TRBV5-1,17,TGCGCCAGCAGCTTGGTTTACCCCGGCGGGAGCTCATACGAGCAGTACTTC,CASSLVYPGGSSYEQYF
TRBD2,once,TRBJ2-7,TRBV4-1,16,TGCGCCAGCAGCCAAGAAGAAACGGGAGGGCCTGTCGAGCAGTACTTC,CASSQEETGGPVEQYF
NA,NA,TRBJ1-2,TRBV6-5,14,TGTGCCAGCAGCTCGGGGGGGGGCGCCCATGGCTACACCTTC,CASSSGGGAHGYTF
TRBD2,NA,TRBJ2-1,TRBV9,16,TGTGCCAGCAGCGTGTCTACTAGCGGAATCTACAATGAGCAGTTCTTC,CASSVSTSGIYNEQFF
NA,NA,TRBJ1-5,TRBV6-5,13,TGTGCCAGCAGTTACCGGGAGGCAGAGCCCCAGCATTTT,CASSYREAEPQHF
NA,NA,TRBJ1-2,TRBV6-1,13,TGTGCCAGTCTACTTGAGGCGCCTTATGGCTACACCTTC,CASLLEAPYGYTF
TRBD1,few,TRBJ1-1,TRBV28,16,TGTGCCAGTTTTACAGGGGGCCTATTCGGATATACTGAAGCTTTCTTT,CASFTGGLFGYTEAFF
TRBD1,NA,TRBJ1-1,TRBV27,17,TGTGCCAGCAGGACGGGACAGGCAAGAAAGGTGAACACTGAAGCTTTCTTT,CASRTGQARKVNTEAFF
NA,many,TRBJ1-5,TRBV4-3,13,TGCGCCAGCAGCCAAGATTGGAGTCAGCCCCAGCATTTT,CASSQDWSQPQHF
NA,NA,TRBJ1-4,TRBV6-1,18,TGTGCCAGCAGTGAAATGGGCCTGGGCCAGGGGTATGATGAAAAACTGTTTTTT,CASSEMGLGQGYDEKLFF
TRBD1,NA,TRBJ1-6,TRBV18,15,TGTGCCAGCTCACCGCCCGGGACAGGGGGTTCACCCCTCCACTTT,CASSPPGTGGSPLHF
TRBD2,NA,TRBJ2-1,TRBV6-6,16,TGTGCCAGCAGTTACTCATCAATAGCGGGTTACAATGAGCAGTTCTTC,CASSYSSIAGYNEQFF
NA,NA,TRBJ2-1,TRBV29-1,16,TGCAGCGTTGAAGGGAGGACTCAAAGCTCCTACAATGAGCAGTTCTTC,CSVEGRTQSSYNEQFF
NA,NA,TRBJ2-7,TRBV7-3,13,TGTGCCAGCAGCCGGTCCAGGGATGGCGAGCAGTACTTC,CASSRSRDGEQYF
NA,few,TRBJ1-2,TRBV14,12,TGTGCCAGCAGCCGGACAGTCCTGGGCTACACCTTC,CASSRTVLGYTF
NA,NA,TRBJ2-3,TRBV7-3,13,TGTGCCAGCAGCCCAAGGGAGACAGATACGCAGTATTTT,CASSPRETDTQYF
TRBD2,few,TRBJ2-3,TRBV9,13,TGTGCCAGCAGCGCCCTAGCGGGAGATACGCAGTATTTT,CASSALAGDTQYF
NA,NA,TRBJ2-5,TRBV6-5,11,TGTGCCAGCAGCCCAGGGATAGGGAAGTACTTC,CASSPGIGKYF
NA,NA,TRBJ2-1,TRBV6-5,14,TGTGCCAGCAGTTACGACAGTCCAGACAATGAGCAGTTCTTC,CASSYDSPDNEQFF
TRBD1,NA,TRBJ1-1,TRBV27,13,TGTGCCAGCAGGGACAGGGTCAACACTGAAGCTTTCTTT,CASRDRVNTEAFF
TRBD2,NA,TRBJ2-7,TRBV6-6,15,TGTGCCAGCAGTTTCCGGACTAGCGATCCCTACGAGCAGTACTTC,CASSFRTSDPYEQYF
TRBD1,few,TRBJ2-1,TRBV7-9,15,TGTGCCAGCAGCCAAGGGACAGGGTTGTACAATGAGCAGTTCTTC,CASSQGTGLYNEQFF
TRBD1,NA,TRBJ2-1,TRBV25-1,16,TGTGCCAGCAGTGGGACAGGTCACCCTATCTACAATGAGCAGTTCTTC,CASSGTGHPIYNEQFF
NA,once,TRBJ2-7,TRBV5-1,13,TGCGCCAGCAGCTTGGGAACGGTCTACGAGCAGTACTTC,CASSLGTVYEQYF
TRBD1,few,TRBJ1-2,TRBV6-6,13,TGTGCCAGCAGTTACCGACAGGGGAATGGCTACACCTTC,CASSYRQGNGYTF
NA,NA,TRBJ1-6,TRBV6-5,13,TGTGCCAGCAAGCGGGGAGGGGGTTCACCCCTCCACTTT,CASKRGGGSPLHF
NA,few,TRBJ1-1,TRBV5-4,16,TGTGCCAGCAGCTCAGGACCAACGGGGATAAACACTGAAGCTTTCTTT,CASSSGPTGINTEAFF
TRBD2,NA,TRBJ2-1,TRBV27,14,TGTGCCAGCAGTGTAGCGGGAGGGGACAATGAGCAGTTCTTC,CASSVAGGDNEQFF
NA,once,TRBJ2-5,TRBV25-1,11,TGTGCCAGCAGTGAATACGGGGGTTGGTACTTC,CASSEYGGWYF
NA,NA,TRBJ1-3,TRBV11-2,14,TGTGCCAGCAGCTTAGAGAGCTTTGGAAACACCATATATTTT,CASSLESFGNTIYF
TRBD2,NA,TRBJ2-5,TRBV27,17,TGTGCCAGCAGTCCTTTTTGGGTAGCGGGAATCCAAGAGACCCAGTACTTC,CASSPFWVAGIQETQYF
NA,NA,TRBJ1-1,TRBV29-1,13,TGCAGCGTGAGGACAGATACGAACACTGAAGCTTTCTTT,CSVRTDTNTEAFF
NA,NA,TRBJ2-1,TRBV5-4,14,TGTGCCAGCAGCGTCCGGGACGGGGGCAATGAGCAGTTCTTC,CASSVRDGGNEQFF